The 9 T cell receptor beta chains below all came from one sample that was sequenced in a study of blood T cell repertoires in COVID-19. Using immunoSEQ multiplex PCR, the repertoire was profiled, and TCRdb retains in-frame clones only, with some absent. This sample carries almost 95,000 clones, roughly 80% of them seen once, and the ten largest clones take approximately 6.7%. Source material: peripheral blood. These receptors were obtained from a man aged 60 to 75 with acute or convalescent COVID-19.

DNA of the CDR3: TGTGCCTGGAGTGTGACGGCAGGGGATCAGCCCCAGCATTTT. Encoded protein: CAWSVTAGDQPQHF. V is TRBV30 and J is TRBJ1-5; D is possibly TRBD1 (6 bases). The CDR3 has 14 amino acids. Trimming stripped 0 bases from V and 5 bases from J, with 11 bases between. Germline CDR1 GTSNPN, CDR2 SVGIG (reference sequence).

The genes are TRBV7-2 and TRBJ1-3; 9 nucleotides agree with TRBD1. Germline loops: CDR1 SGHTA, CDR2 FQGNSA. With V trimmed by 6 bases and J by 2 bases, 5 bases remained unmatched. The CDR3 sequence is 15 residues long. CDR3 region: CASRRGTGTGNTIYF. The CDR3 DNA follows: TGTGCCAGCAGACGTGGGACAGGGACTGGAAACACCATATATTTT. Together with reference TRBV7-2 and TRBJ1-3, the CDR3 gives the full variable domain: GAGVSQSPSNKVTEKGKDVELRCDPISGHTALYWYRQSLGQGLEFLIYFQGNSAPDKSGLPSDRFSAERTGGSVSTLTIQRTQQEDSAVYLCASRRGTGTGNTIYFGEGSWLTVV.

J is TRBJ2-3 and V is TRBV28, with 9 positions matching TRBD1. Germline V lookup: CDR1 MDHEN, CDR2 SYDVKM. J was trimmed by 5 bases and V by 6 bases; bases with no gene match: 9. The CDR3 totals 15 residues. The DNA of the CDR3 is TGTGCCAGCAGAAAAACAGGGGGCGGCGGAGATACGCAGTATTTT. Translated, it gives CASRKTGGGGDTQYF. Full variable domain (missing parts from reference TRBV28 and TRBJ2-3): DVKVTQSSRYLVKRTGEKVFLECVQDMDHENMFWYRQDPGLGLRLIYFSYDVKMKEKGDIPEGYSVSREKKERFSLILESASTNQTSMYLCASRKTGGGGDTQYFGPGTRLTVL.

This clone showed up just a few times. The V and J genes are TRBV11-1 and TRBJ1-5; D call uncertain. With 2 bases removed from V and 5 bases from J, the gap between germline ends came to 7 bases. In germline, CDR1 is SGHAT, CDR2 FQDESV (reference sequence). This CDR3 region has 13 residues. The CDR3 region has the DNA TGTGCCAGCAGCTTATCAACAGATCAGCCCCAGCATTTT. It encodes CASSLSTDQPQHF.

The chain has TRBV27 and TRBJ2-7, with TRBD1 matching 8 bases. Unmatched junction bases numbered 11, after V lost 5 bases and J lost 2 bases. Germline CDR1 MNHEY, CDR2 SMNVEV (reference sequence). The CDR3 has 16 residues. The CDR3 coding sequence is TGTGCCAGCAGTCTAGCCGGGACAGGTTTCCCCTACGAGCAGTACTTC. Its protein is CASSLAGTGFPYEQYF.

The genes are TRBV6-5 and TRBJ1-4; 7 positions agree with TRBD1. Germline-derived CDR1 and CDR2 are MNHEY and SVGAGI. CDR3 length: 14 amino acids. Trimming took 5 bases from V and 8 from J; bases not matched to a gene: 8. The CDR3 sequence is CASSLWTGTEKLFF. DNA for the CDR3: TGTGCCAGCAGTCTCTGGACAGGAACGGAAAAACTGTTTTTT.

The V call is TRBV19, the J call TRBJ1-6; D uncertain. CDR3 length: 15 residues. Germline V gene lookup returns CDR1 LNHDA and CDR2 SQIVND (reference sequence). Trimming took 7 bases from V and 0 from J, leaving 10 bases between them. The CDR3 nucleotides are TGTGCCAGTAACACGTTAAGCTCCTATAATTCACCCCTCCACTTT. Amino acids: CASNTLSSYNSPLHF.

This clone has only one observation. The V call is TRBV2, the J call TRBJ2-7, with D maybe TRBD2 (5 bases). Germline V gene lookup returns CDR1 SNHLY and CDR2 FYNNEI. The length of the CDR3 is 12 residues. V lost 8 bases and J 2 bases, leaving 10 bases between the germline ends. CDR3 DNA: TGTGCCAGCGCGGGCCTCGCCTACGAGCAGTACTTC. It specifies CASAGLAYEQYF.

The CDR3 spells CASSEMFRNEKLFF. In DNA form, the CDR3 reads TGTGCCAGCAGTGAAATGTTCAGAAATGAAAAACTGTTTTTT. The V call is TRBV6-1, the J call TRBJ1-4; no definite D call. The length of the CDR3 is 14 residues. Germline lookup yields CDR1 MNHNS and CDR2 SASEGT. The V end was cut by 2 bases, the J end by 5 bases, with 9 bases between.